Presented here are 28 T cell receptor beta chains from one specimen sequenced in a study of cytomegalovirus exposure and HLA in healthy donors. Primers for the PCR totalled 60 Vbeta and 13 Jbeta. TCRdb's copy holds only in-frame clones and misses some; the assay was immunoSEQ multiplex PCR. The repertoire holds 100,000 to 150,000 clones, with 80% as singletons. What was sequenced was PBMCs. Receptor source: a man aged 40-50 years in good health and CMV-seronegative.

The rearrangement links TRBV9 to TRBJ1-5; D call uncertain. Germline V gives CDR1 SGDLS, CDR2 YYNGEE. This CDR3 comprises 13 residues. The V and J ends lost 0 bases and 5 bases respectively, with 6 bases between them. CDR3 in DNA: TGTGCCAGCAGCGTAGGAGATTATCAGCCCCAGCATTTT. Translated, it gives CASSVGDYQPQHF.

The V gene is TRBV23-1, the J gene TRBJ1-1; weak D call: TRBD1 (5 bases). TRBV23-1 is an open reading frame, and its role is uncertain. The CDR3 length is 17 residues. Between the trimmed V and J ends, which lost 2 bases and 0 bases, there was a span of 16 bases. CDR3 residues: CASSQGRVNYMNTEAFF. Here the CDR3 DNA reads TGCGCCAGCAGTCAAGGCAGGGTTAATTACATGAACACTGAAGCTTTCTTT.

The CDR3 reads CASSEFGGQGISGNTIYF. The CDR3 nucleotides read TGTGCCAGCAGTGAATTCGGCGGACAGGGAATTTCTGGAAACACCATATATTTT. The chain joins TRBV6-1 to TRBJ1-3; 8 bases align to TRBD1. CDR3 length equals 18 residues. Germline-derived CDR1 and CDR2 are MNHNS and SASEGT. With 2 bases clipped from V and 1 base from J, the junction kept 10 bases outside the gene matches.

This clone came up a few times. This sequence joins TRBV15 and TRBJ1-4, with D possibly TRBD1 on 5 matching bases. This CDR3 comprises 15 residues. Germline CDR1 and CDR2: LNHNV and YYDKDF (reference sequence). Trimming stripped 1 base from V and 0 bases from J, with 6 bases between. The CDR3 DNA is TGTGCCACCAGCAGAGGACAGACAACTAATGAAAAACTGTTTTTT. Amino acids: CATSRGQTTNEKLFF.

This clone was detected once. V is TRBV18 and J is TRBJ2-5, with D possibly matching TRBD1 (6 bases). Trimming shortened V by 5 bases and J by 5 bases, and 12 bases separated the two germline ends. This CDR3 contains 13 residues. Germline CDR1 and CDR2: KGHSH and LQKENI. Here the CDR3 DNA reads TGTGCCAGCTCATTTTACAGGGTTGAGACCCAGTACTTC. Its translation: CASSFYRVETQYF.

The chain links TRBV29-1 to TRBJ1-2, with D maybe TRBD1 (6 bases). This CDR3 comprises 13 residues. Germline loops: CDR1 SQVTM, CDR2 ANQGSEA. The germline V and J ends were trimmed by 3 bases and 8 bases, with 16 bases remaining between them. The CDR3 reads CSVDTGGVIGYTF. The CDR3, as DNA: TGCAGCGTTGACACGGGGGGCGTTATCGGCTACACCTTC.

This sequence joins TRBV19 and TRBJ1-5, with D tentatively TRBD1 (5 bases). Trimming left V 4 bases short and J 5 bases short, with 15 bases between. The CDR3 loop spans 15 amino acids. Germline CDR1 LNHDA, CDR2 SQIVND (reference sequence). The CDR3 nucleotides read TGTGCCAGTAGTACCTCAGCAGGGTTCTATCAGCCCCAGCATTTT. Protein: CASSTSAGFYQPQHF.

The rearrangement uses TRBV28 and TRBJ2-4, with 9 bases that match TRBD1. With V trimmed by 1 base and J by 6 bases, 4 bases remained unmatched. The CDR3 has 15 amino acids. Germline loops: CDR1 MDHEN, CDR2 SYDVKM. CDR3 residues: CASSLYSTGGNIQYF. CDR3 nucleotide sequence: TGTGCCAGCAGTTTATACTCGACAGGGGGAAACATTCAGTACTTC.

The chain combines TRBV2 with TRBJ2-2; the D gene is possibly TRBD2 (5 bases). This CDR3 is built from 13 residues. The germline gives CDR1 SNHLY, CDR2 FYNNEI. Trimming removed 5 bases at V and 2 bases at J, with 6 bases between. This CDR3 reads CASSRGNTGELFF. CDR3 DNA: TGTGCCAGCAGTCGGGGAAACACCGGGGAGCTGTTTTTT.

In DNA, the CDR3 is TGTGCCAGTAGTATAGAACGAACAGGGCCTTACGAGCAGTACTTC. Its translation: CASSIERTGPYEQYF. The chain employs TRBV19 and TRBJ2-7; D might be TRBD1 (6 bases). This CDR3 comprises 15 residues. V lost 0 bases, J lost 4 bases, and 13 bases lay in between. Per the germline V gene, CDR1 is LNHDA and CDR2 is SQIVND (reference sequence).

The V call is TRBV28, the J call TRBJ1-6, with TRBD1 matching 11 bases. This CDR3 contains 14 residues. J gave up 9 bases and V 3 bases, and 1 base lay outside the gene matches. Germline lookup yields CDR1 MDHEN and CDR2 SYDVKM. The chain's CDR3 is CASSFGTGGSPLHF. CDR3 nucleotides: TGTGCCAGCAGTTTCGGGACAGGGGGTTCACCCCTCCACTTT.

The chain links TRBV5-1 to TRBJ2-1; tentatively, D is TRBD1 (5 bases). With 5 bases removed from V and 0 bases from J, the gap between germline ends came to 12 bases. Germline V gives CDR1 SGHRS, CDR2 YFSETQ. This CDR3 has 15 amino acids. CDR3 coding DNA: TGCGCCAGCAGAGGGGATCCGTCCTCCTACAATGAGCAGTTCTTC. Its protein is CASRGDPSSYNEQFF.

The chain combines TRBV2 with TRBJ1-5; unclear D gene. The CDR3 spans 14 residues. The germline CDR1 and CDR2 sequences are SNHLY and FYNNEI. V shed 1 base and J shed 13 bases, with 17 bases lying between them. The CDR3 spells CASSEGLSSAVQHF. The CDR3 nucleotides read TGTGCCAGCAGTGAAGGGCTCTCCTCCGCCGTTCAGCATTTT.

This chain uses TRBV5-4 with TRBJ2-7; possibly TRBD1 for D (6 bases). V lost 4 bases and J 0 bases, leaving 14 bases between the germline ends. This CDR3 is built from 15 residues. The germline CDR1 and CDR2 sequences are SGHNT and YYREEE (reference sequence). CDR3 nucleotides: TGTGCCAGCAGCCCGTCGACAGGTCTCTCCTACGAGCAGTACTTC. Residues: CASSPSTGLSYEQYF.

The V and J genes are TRBV6-5 and TRBJ2-7, with D tentatively TRBD1 (5 bases). The CDR3 extends over 13 amino acids. Germline lookup yields CDR1 MNHEY and CDR2 SVGAGI. V was clipped by 6 bases and J by 5 bases, with 14 bases between them. CDR3 coding DNA: TGTGCCAGCAGACGCCAAGGGGTGCACGAGCAGTACTTC. As protein: CASRRQGVHEQYF.

The DNA for the CDR3 is TGTGCCAGCAGTCTACAGGTTTCTAACTATGGCTACACCTTC. The encoded protein is CASSLQVSNYGYTF. This chain links TRBV6-1 with TRBJ1-2; D is possibly TRBD1 (5 bases). CDR1 is MNHNS and CDR2 is SASEGT in the germline V gene. This CDR3 comprises 14 residues. Trimming stripped 5 bases from V and 0 bases from J, with 10 bases between.

This clone was detected only once. The V and J genes are TRBV5-1 and TRBJ2-5; tentatively, D is TRBD1 (6 bases). Germline-derived CDR1 and CDR2 are SGHRS and YFSETQ. This CDR3 has 13 amino acids. Trimming cost V 2 bases and J 4 bases, with 9 bases left between them. DNA for the CDR3: TGCGCCAGCAGCTTACAGGGCCCAGAGACCCAGTACTTC. Protein: CASSLQGPETQYF.

The rearrangement joins TRBV4-2 to TRBJ2-7; the D is unclear. The length of the CDR3 is 15 residues. CDR1 and CDR2 (germline): LGHNA, YNFKEQ. Trimming removed 0 bases from V and 3 bases from J, with 12 bases in between. This chain's CDR3 is CASSQERQQHYEQYF. In nucleotides, the CDR3 is TGTGCCAGCAGCCAAGAGCGGCAACAACACTACGAGCAGTACTTC.

J is TRBJ1-2 and V is TRBV30; 9 nucleotides agree with TRBD1. Germline V gives CDR1 GTSNPN, CDR2 SVGIG (reference sequence). This CDR3 has 14 residues. J was trimmed by 2 bases and V by 2 bases; bases with no gene match: 3. CDR3 DNA sequence: TGTGCCTGGAGTTCGGACAGGGGCAACTATGGCTACACCTTC. It specifies CAWSSDRGNYGYTF.

The chain carries TRBV2 and TRBJ1-5; 9 nucleotides match TRBD1. CDR1 is SNHLY and CDR2 is FYNNEI in the germline V gene. Trimming cost V 8 bases and J 2 bases; bases outside gene matches: 7. The length of the CDR3 is 15 residues. The chain's CDR3 is CASSGQGQGNQPQHF. The CDR3 nucleotides are TGTGCCAGCTCGGGACAGGGTCAGGGCAATCAGCCCCAGCATTTT.

This clone was counted only a few times. The CDR3 DNA is TGCGCCAGCAGCGTAGAAATCCTAGCGGGTGGCTACAATGAGCAGTTCTTC. Protein: CASSVEILAGGYNEQFF. The V gene is TRBV5-1, the J gene TRBJ2-1; 8 nucleotides align to TRBD2. This CDR3 region has 17 residues. The V gene's germline CDR1 is SGHRS and CDR2 YFSETQ. V was pared by 4 bases and J by 3 bases, with 12 bases of the junction left unmatched.

V gene TRBV5-6 combines with J gene TRBJ2-7; TRBD1 matches at 7 bases. Per the germline V gene, CDR1 is SGHDT and CDR2 is YYEEEE. V lost 0 bases and J lost 5; bases outside the gene matches: 11. This CDR3 has 16 residues. DNA of the CDR3: TGTGCCAGCAGCTTGGATTTGGCATTCGGGACAGACGAGCAGTACTTC. This translates into CASSLDLAFGTDEQYF. Full variable domain (remainder filled in from reference TRBV5-6 and TRBJ2-7): DAGVTQSPTHLIKTRGQQVTLRCSPKSGHDTVSWYQQALGQGPQFIFQYYEEEERQRGNFPDRFSGHQFPNYSSELNVNALLLGDSALYLCASSLDLAFGTDEQYFGPGTRLTVT.

V is TRBV6-1 and J is TRBJ1-1; D is undetermined. The length of the CDR3 is 14 residues. Germline V CDR1 and CDR2: MNHNS, SASEGT. Between the trimmed V and J ends, which lost 2 bases and 5 bases, there was a span of 12 bases. The CDR3 here is CASSEFAGRTEAFF. The CDR3 nucleotides read TGTGCCAGCAGTGAATTTGCAGGTCGGACTGAAGCTTTCTTT.

The chain has TRBV28 and TRBJ2-5; 9 bases agree with TRBD2. CDR3 length equals 14 residues. Germline V gives CDR1 MDHEN, CDR2 SYDVKM. V was pared by 9 bases and J by 5 bases, with 10 bases of the junction left unmatched. The CDR3 loop reads CASAQAGGTETQYF. CDR3 DNA: TGTGCCAGTGCACAAGCGGGGGGTACGGAGACCCAGTACTTC.

The J gene is TRBJ2-7, the V gene TRBV10-1; tentatively, D is TRBD2 (6 bases). The germline V gene encodes CDR1 WNHNN and CDR2 SYGVQD (reference sequence). This CDR3 has 15 amino acids. The V gene lost 5 bases and the J gene lost 2 bases, with 16 bases spanning the gap. In DNA form, the CDR3 reads TGCGCCAGCAGTCCCTCCGGGACTGGAGCCTACGAGCAGTACTTC. Translating gives CASSPSGTGAYEQYF.

This chain joins TRBV30 and TRBJ2-4; tentative D call: TRBD2 (7 bases). Germline lookup yields CDR1 GTSNPN and CDR2 SVGIG (reference sequence). V lost 5 bases and J 6 bases, leaving 20 bases between the germline ends. There are 15 residues in the CDR3. CDR3 bases: TGTGCCTGGGCCCTCGGGGGGCCGACTATAAACATTCAGTACTTC. It codes for CAWALGGPTINIQYF.

This clone was seen only a few times. This chain uses TRBV19 with TRBJ2-3; D remains unclear. CDR3 length equals 12 residues. V lost 6 bases and J lost 2, with 6 bases in between. The germline V gene has CDR1 LNHDA and CDR2 SQIVND (reference sequence). The DNA of the CDR3 is TGTGCCAGTAGCAGGAACACAGATACGCAGTATTTT. Translating it yields CASSRNTDTQYF. Complete variable domain (other parts from reference TRBV19 and TRBJ2-3): DGGITQSPKYLFRKEGQNVTLSCEQNLNHDAMYWYRQDPGQGLRLIYYSQIVNDFQKGDIAEGYSVSREKKESFPLTVTSAQKNPTAFYLCASSRNTDTQYFGPGTRLTVL.

This rearrangement joins TRBV15 to TRBJ1-1; D may be TRBD1 (5 bases). The V gene's germline CDR1 is LNHNV and CDR2 YYDKDF (reference sequence). The CDR3 consists of 13 residues. V lost 5 bases to trimming and J lost 4 bases, with 11 bases between them. This CDR3 is CATSGSRGTEAFF. Written as DNA, the CDR3 is TGTGCCACCAGCGGAAGTAGGGGCACTGAAGCTTTCTTT.